The clone carrying this T cell receptor beta chain was observed many times. Its antigen remains unidentified. TCRdb reprocessed the reads via MiXCR and lists one record per CDR3 protein. The sample has 100,000 to 150,000 distinct CDR3 sequences; 24% are singletons. V was clipped by 4 bases and J by 8 bases; unmatched bases: 15. Germline assignment: CDR1 MNHEY and CDR2 SVGEGT. CDR3 length: 18 amino acids. The entry originates in a study of T cell repertoires in cytomegalovirus infection. For the study at large: TCR beta signatures that were public indicated CMV infection and matching HLA type.

The sequence came from a human donor in good health (CMV status not recorded). Some clones in this sample may be carry-over from other donors' samples. Sequences were obtained from PBMCs, sequenced either directly or after in vitro stimulation (not recorded which). The chain employs TRBV6-2 or TRBV6-3 and TRBJ2-6; 9 bases align to TRBD1. CDR3 coding DNA: TGTGCCAGCAGTTTCCGGGACAGGGCCCCTTTGGCCTCCAACGTCCTGACTTTC. Translated, it gives CASSFRDRAPLASNVLTF.